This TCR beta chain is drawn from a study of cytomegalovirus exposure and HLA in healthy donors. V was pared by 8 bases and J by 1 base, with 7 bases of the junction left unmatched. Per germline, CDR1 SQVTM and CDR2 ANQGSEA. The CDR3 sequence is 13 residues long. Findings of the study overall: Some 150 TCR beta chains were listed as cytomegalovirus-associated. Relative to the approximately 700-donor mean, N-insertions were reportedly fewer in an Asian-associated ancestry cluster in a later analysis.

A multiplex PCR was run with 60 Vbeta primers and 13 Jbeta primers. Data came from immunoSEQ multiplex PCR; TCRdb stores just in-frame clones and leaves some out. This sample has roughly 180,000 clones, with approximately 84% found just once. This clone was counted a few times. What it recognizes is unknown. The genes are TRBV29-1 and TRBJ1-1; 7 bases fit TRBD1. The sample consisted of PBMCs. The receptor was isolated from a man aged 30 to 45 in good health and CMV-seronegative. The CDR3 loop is CSQKGAENTEAFF. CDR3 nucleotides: TGCAGCCAGAAGGGGGCGGAGAACACTGAAGCTTTCTTT.